This TCR beta chain was observed in a study of blood T cells in healthy people across ages. Only a few counts were recorded for this clonotype. Through a sample-barcoded 5' primer and a J-beta primer mix, a second PCR was run for roughly 7 to 11 cycles. TCRdb reprocessed the 5' RACE reads via MiXCR and lists one record per CDR3 protein. The sample contains around 500,000 distinct CDR3 sequences, roughly a quarter of which appear only once. The CDR3 consists of 15 residues. Germline lookup yields CDR1 SGHRS and CDR2 YFSETQ. V was trimmed by 0 bases and J by 4 bases, leaving 11 bases between them. The same data also contributed to another study, on T cells of mothers and their children. As that report states: Sample barcodes plus 2-4 random nucleotides came from the M1S primer.

This receptor was identified in a boy aged 2 to 10 in good health. Sample: blood. The chain links TRBV5-1 to TRBJ2-1, with D perhaps TRBD1 or TRBD2 (6 bases each). This chain's CDR3 is CASSLGGASYNEQFF. The CDR3 region has the DNA TGCGCCAGCAGCTTGGGGGGGGCTAGTTACAATGAGCAGTTCTTC.